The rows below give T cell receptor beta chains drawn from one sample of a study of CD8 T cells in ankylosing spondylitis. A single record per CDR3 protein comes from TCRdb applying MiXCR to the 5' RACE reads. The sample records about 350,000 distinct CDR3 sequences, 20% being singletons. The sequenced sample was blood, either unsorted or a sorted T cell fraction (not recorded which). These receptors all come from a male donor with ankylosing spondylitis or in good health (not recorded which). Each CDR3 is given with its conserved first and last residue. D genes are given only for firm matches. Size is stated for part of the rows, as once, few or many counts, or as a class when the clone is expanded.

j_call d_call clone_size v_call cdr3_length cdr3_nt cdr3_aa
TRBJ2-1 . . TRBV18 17 TGTGCCAGCTCCCTCACCGGGGAGTTCCCCGACTACAATGAGCAGTTCTTC CASSLTGEFPDYNEQFF
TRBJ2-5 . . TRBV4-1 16 TGCGCCAGCAGCCACGAATCGGAGTCGGTCGGGGAGACCCAGTACTTC CASSHESESVGETQYF
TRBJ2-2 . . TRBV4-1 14 TGCGCCAGCAGCCAAGTCTCGAACACCGGGGAGCTGTTTTTT CASSQVSNTGELFF
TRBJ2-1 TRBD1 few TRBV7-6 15 TGTGCCAGCAGCCCCGGGGCAGGGGGCTTCAATGAGCAGTTCTTC CASSPGAGGFNEQFF
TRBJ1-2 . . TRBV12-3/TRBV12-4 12 TGTGCCAGCAGTTTTTGGGGAAATGGCTACACCTTC CASSFWGNGYTF
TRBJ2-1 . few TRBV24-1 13 TGTGCCACCAGTGATTTGCAAGACAATGAGCAGTTCTTC CATSDLQDNEQFF
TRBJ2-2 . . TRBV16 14 TGTGCCAGCAGCCACGACAAGAACACCGGGGAGCTGTTTTTT CASSHDKNTGELFF
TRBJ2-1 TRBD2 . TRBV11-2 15 TGTGCCAGCAGCGAAGGGGGACTAGCGGGGTATGAGCAGTTCTTC CASSEGGLAGYEQFF
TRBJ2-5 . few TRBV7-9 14 TGTGCCAGCACGGGATTCGGCAGAAAAGAGACCCAGTACTTC CASTGFGRKETQYF
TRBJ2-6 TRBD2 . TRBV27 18 TGTGCCAGCACCATCCCCGGGGGGGATAAGGGTGGGGCCAACGTCCTGACTTTC CASTIPGGDKGGANVLTF
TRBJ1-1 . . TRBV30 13 TGTGCCTGGAGGGAATGGGCTACCACTGAAGCTTTCTTT CAWREWATTEAFF
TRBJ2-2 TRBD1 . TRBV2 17 TGTGCCAGCAGTGACCCGATGGGACAGGGTGGGACCGGGGAGCTGTTTTTT CASSDPMGQGGTGELFF
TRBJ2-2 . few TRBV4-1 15 TGCGCCAGCAGCCAAGATCAAGAGAACACCGGGGAGCTGTTTTTT CASSQDQENTGELFF
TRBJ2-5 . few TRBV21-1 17 TGTGCCAGCAGCAAAAGGGTCTGCAGGGCAAGCCAAGAGACCCAGTACTTC CASSKRVCRASQETQYF
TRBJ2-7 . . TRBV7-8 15 TGTGCCAGCAGCTTAGGTACAGGTTGGTTCTACGAGCAGTACTTC CASSLGTGWFYEQYF
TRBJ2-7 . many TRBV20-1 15 TGCAGTCCGCTAGATTGGATGCAGCAGTCCTACGAGCAGTACTTC CSPLDWMQQSYEQYF
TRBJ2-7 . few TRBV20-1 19 TGCAGTGCTAGAGAGGTGGTCGACCCCTCGGGGGCCTCGCCCTACGAGCAGTACTTC CSAREVVDPSGASPYEQYF
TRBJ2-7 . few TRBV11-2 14 TGTGCCAGCAGCTTCGAGGAGAGCTCCTACGAGCAGTACTTC CASSFEESSYEQYF
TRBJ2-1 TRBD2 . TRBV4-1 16 TGCGCCAGCAGCCAAGATAGCGCTAGCGGGGTTCGGGAGCAGTTCTTC CASSQDSASGVREQFF
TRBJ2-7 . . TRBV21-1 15 TGTGCCAGCACCCAGCAGAACCTCGTGGCCTACGAGCAGTACTTC CASTQQNLVAYEQYF
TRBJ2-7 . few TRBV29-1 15 TGCAGCGTTGGAGGGACGGCCGACCTTATGGGCGAGCAGTACTTC CSVGGTADLMGEQYF
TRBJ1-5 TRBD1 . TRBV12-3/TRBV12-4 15 TGTGCCAGCAGACCACGGACAGGGTTCAATCAGCCCCAGCATTTT CASRPRTGFNQPQHF
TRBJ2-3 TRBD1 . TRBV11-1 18 TGTGCCAGCAGCTCACGACGGGACAGGGGGTATGAGGCAGATACGCAGTATTTT CASSSRRDRGYEADTQYF
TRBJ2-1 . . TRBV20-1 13 TGCAGTGCTAGAAGGGCCTCGGGGGATGAGCAGTTCTTC CSARRASGDEQFF
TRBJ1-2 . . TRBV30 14 TGTGCCTGGAGTCAGATGACGGATTCGTATGGCTACACCTTC CAWSQMTDSYGYTF
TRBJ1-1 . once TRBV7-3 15 TGTGCCAGCAGCCTAATGGCGGGCGCGGACACTGAAGCTTTCTTT CASSLMAGADTEAFF
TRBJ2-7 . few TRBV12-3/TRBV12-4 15 TGTGCCAGCAGTTTAGGGGGGGGGCCTTCCTTCGAGCAGTACTTC CASSLGGGPSFEQYF
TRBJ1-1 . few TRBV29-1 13 TGCAGCGTTGTGGGGGGACGGGGAACTGAAGCTTTCTTT CSVVGGRGTEAFF
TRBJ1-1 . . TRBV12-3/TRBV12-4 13 TGTGCCAGCAGTCCAGGGTGGATCACTGAAGCTTTCTTT CASSPGWITEAFF
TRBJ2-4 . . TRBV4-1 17 TGCGCCAGCAGCCAAGATGGAGGGGGGAGAGCCAAAAACATTCAGTACTTC CASSQDGGGRAKNIQYF
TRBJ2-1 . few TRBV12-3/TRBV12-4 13 TGTGCCAGCAGTTTCCGAGGGATGAATGAGCAGTTCTTC CASSFRGMNEQFF
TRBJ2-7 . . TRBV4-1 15 TGCGCCAGCAGCCAAGAGTCCCTCACTACTTACGAGCAGTACTTC CASSQESLTTYEQYF
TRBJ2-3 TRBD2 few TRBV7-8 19 TGTGCCAGCAGCTTGGGTCCTAGCGGGGAATGGGACAGCACAGATACGCAGTATTTT CASSLGPSGEWDSTDTQYF
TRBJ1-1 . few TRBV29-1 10 TGCAGCGTTCCCGGGACGGAAGCTTTCTTT CSVPGTEAFF
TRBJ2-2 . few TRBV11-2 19 TGTGCCAGCAGCTACAACCCACCCGGACACCGCATGAACACCGGGGAGCTGTTTTTT CASSYNPPGHRMNTGELFF
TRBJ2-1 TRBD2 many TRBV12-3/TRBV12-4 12 TGTGCCAGCAGTTCCGCCGGGACTAGGGAGTTCTTC CASSSAGTREFF
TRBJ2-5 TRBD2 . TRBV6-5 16 TGTGCCAGCAGTTACCCAGGAGCGGGGGGTCAAGAGACCCAGTACTTC CASSYPGAGGQETQYF
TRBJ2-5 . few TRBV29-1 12 TGCAGCGTTGAAGCACCACAAGAGACCCAGTACTTC CSVEAPQETQYF
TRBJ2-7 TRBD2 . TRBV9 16 TGTGCCAGCAGCGCAGGACTAGCGGGGGGGAGGCACGAGCAGTACTTC CASSAGLAGGRHEQYF
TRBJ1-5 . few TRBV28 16 TGTGCCAGCAGTTTGGTCACAGGGCCGGGCAATCAGCCCCAGCATTTT CASSLVTGPGNQPQHF
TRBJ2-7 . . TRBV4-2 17 TGTGCCAGCAGCCAAGAAGGTGGGGGACGGTCCTCCTACGAGCAGTACTTC CASSQEGGGRSSYEQYF
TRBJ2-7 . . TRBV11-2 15 TGTGCCAGCAGCTCCGCTCCGGGAGTGAGGTACGAGCAGTACTTC CASSSAPGVRYEQYF
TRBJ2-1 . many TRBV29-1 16 TGCAGCGTTGAAGGCTGGGCGGTGAGCTCCTACAATGAGCAGTTCTTC CSVEGWAVSSYNEQFF
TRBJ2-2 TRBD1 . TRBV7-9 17 TGTGCCAGCAGCTCTGCGGGGACAGGGCTGAACACCGGGGAGCTGTTTTTT CASSSAGTGLNTGELFF
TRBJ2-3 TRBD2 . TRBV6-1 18 TGTGCCAGCAGTCTTTACGGACTAGCGGGCCACATCGGGGATACGCAGTATTTT CASSLYGLAGHIGDTQYF
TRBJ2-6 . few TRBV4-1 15 TGCGCCAGCAGCCAAGAACCCTCTGGGGCCAACGTCCTGACTTTC CASSQEPSGANVLTF
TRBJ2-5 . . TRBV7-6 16 TGTGCCAGCAGCTCCGAGGCCTACTCCGTCCAAGAGACCCAGTACTTC CASSSEAYSVQETQYF
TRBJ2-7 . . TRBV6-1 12 TGTGCCAGCAGTGGAGGGGTATACGAGCAGTACTTC CASSGGVYEQYF
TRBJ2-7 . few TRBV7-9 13 TGTGCCAGCATTTCAGGGATGGGGAGTGGGCAGTACTTC CASISGMGSGQYF
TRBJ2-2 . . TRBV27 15 TGTGCCAGCAGTTCCCAGACCCTCAGGACCGGGGAGCTGTTTTTT CASSSQTLRTGELFF
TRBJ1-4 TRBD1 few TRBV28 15 TGTGCCAGCAGTTCGGTGACAGGGGCGTCGGAAAAACTGTTTTTT CASSSVTGASEKLFF
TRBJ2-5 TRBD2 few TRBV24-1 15 TGTGCCACCAGTGATGAGCCTAGCGGGGTCGAGACCCAGTACTTC CATSDEPSGVETQYF
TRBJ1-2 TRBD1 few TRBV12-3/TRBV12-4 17 TGTGCCAGCAGTCTAGGGTGGACAGGGGGCGACGGCTATGGCTACACCTTC CASSLGWTGGDGYGYTF
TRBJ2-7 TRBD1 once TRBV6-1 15 TGTGCCAGCAGTCCCCCGGGGACAGCACTCTACGAGCAGTACTTC CASSPPGTALYEQYF
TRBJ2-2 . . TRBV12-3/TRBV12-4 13 TGTGCCAGCAGCCACTTAAACACCGGGGAGCTGTTTTTT CASSHLNTGELFF
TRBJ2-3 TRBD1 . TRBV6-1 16 TGTGCCAGCAGTCCCGCGACAGGGGAAAGGACAGATACGCAGTATTTT CASSPATGERTDTQYF
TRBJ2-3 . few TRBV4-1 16 TGCGCCAGCAGCCAAATCGGCGGGCTAATCTCAGATACGCAGTATTTT CASSQIGGLISDTQYF
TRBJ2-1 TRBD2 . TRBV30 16 TGTGCCTGGAGTCCTCCGACTAGCCCGGCGCCCAATGAGCAGTTCTTC CAWSPPTSPAPNEQFF